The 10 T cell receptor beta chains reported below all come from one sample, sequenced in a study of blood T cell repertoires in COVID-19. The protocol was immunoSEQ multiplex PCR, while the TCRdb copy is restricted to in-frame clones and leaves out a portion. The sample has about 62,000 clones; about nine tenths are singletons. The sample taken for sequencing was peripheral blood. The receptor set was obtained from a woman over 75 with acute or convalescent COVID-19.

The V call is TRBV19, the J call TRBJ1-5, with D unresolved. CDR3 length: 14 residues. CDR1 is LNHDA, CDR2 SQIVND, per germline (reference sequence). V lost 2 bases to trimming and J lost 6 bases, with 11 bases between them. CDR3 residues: CASSISQSGQPQHF. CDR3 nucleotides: TGTGCCAGTAGTATATCACAATCAGGTCAGCCCCAGCATTTT.

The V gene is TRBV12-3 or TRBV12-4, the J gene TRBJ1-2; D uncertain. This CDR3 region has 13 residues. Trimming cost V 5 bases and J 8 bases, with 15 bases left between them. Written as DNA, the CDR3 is TGTGCCAGCAGTCCAGCCCCCGCAGGCGGCTACACCTTC. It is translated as CASSPAPAGGYTF.

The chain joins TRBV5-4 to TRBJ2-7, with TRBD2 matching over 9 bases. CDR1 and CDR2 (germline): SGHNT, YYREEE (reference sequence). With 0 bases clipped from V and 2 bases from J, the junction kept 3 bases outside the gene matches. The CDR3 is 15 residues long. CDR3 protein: CASSLGLAEAYEQYF. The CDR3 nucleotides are TGTGCCAGCAGCTTGGGACTAGCGGAGGCCTACGAGCAGTACTTC.

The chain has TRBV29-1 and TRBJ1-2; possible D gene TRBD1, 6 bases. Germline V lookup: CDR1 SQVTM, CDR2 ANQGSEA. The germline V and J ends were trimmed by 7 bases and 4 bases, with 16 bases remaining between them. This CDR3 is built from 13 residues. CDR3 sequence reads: CSAEGVLGYGYTF. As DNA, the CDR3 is TGCAGCGCGGAGGGGGTTCTAGGCTATGGCTACACCTTC.

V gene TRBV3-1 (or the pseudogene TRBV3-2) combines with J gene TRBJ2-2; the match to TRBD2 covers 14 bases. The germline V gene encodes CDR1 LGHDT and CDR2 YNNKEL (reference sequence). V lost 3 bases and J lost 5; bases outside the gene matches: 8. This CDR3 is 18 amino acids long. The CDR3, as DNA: TGTGCCAGCAGCCACCCGGGACTAGCGGGGGCGGGGACCGGGGAGCTGTTTTTT. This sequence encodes CASSHPGLAGAGTGELFF.

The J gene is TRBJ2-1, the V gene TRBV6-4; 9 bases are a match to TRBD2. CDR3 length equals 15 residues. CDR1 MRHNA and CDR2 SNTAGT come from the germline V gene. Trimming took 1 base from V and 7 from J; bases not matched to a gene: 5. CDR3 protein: CASSDLAGARNEQFF. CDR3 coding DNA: TGTGCCAGCAGTGACTTAGCGGGAGCAAGAAATGAGCAGTTCTTC.

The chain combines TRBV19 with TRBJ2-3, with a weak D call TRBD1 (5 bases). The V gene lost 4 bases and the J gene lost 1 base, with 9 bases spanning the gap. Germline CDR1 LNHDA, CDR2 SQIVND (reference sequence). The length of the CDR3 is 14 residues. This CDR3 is CASSKGQGTDTQYF. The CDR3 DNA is TGTGCCAGTAGTAAGGGGCAGGGCACAGATACGCAGTATTTT. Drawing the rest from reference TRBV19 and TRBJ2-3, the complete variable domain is DGGITQSPKYLFRKEGQNVTLSCEQNLNHDAMYWYRQDPGQGLRLIYYSQIVNDFQKGDIAEGYSVSREKKESFPLTVTSAQKNPTAFYLCASSKGQGTDTQYFGPGTRLTVL.

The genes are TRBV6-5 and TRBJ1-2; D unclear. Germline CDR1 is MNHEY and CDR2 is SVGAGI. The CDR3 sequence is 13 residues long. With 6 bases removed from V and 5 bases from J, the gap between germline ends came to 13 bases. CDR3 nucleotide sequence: TGTGCCAGCAGAGACTACCGGCAGTATGGCTACACCTTC. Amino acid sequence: CASRDYRQYGYTF.

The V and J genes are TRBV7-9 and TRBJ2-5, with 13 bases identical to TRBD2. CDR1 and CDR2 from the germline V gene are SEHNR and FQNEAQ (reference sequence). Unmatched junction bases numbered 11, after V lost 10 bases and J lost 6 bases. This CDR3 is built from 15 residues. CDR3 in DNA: TGTGCCACCGAAGACTGGACTAGCGGGAGAAAGACCCAGTACTTC. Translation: CATEDWTSGRKTQYF. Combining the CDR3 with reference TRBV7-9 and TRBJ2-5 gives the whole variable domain DTGVSQNPRHKITKRGQNVTFRCDPISEHNRLYWYRQTLGQGPEFLTYFQNEAQLEKSRLLSDRFSAERPKGSFSTLEIQRTEQGDSAMYLCATEDWTSGRKTQYFGPGTRLLVL.

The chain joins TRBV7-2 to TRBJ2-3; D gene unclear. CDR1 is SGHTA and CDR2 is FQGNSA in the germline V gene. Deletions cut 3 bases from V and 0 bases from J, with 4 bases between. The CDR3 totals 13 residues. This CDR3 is CASSFQSTDTQYF. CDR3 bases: TGTGCCAGCAGCTTTCAGAGCACAGATACGCAGTATTTT. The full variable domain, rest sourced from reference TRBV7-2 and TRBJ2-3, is GAGVSQSPSNKVTEKGKDVELRCDPISGHTALYWYRQSLGQGLEFLIYFQGNSAPDKSGLPSDRFSAERTGGSVSTLTIQRTQQEDSAVYLCASSFQSTDTQYFGPGTRLTVL.